The subject of this entry is one TCR beta chain. The antigen remains unidentified. The libraries were made with immunoSEQ v3. Assay: immunoSEQ multiplex PCR; the TCRdb copy retains only in-frame clones and omits some. The sample has roughly 7,000 clones; about 64% are singletons. This CDR3 spans 15 amino acids. Germline assignment: CDR1 SGHNT and CDR2 YENEEA. Trimming removed 4 bases from V and 3 bases from J; junction bases left unmatched: 6. Noted time point: pre-treatment sample, taken before nivolumab and TIL therapy. Tumor tissue came from excised metastases, mostly pleural nodules or supraclavicular lymph nodes. The sample is drawn from a study of TIL therapy for anti-PD-1-resistant metastatic lung cancer. Overall study findings and caveats: Many TIL product clones were absent from baseline tumor, suggesting clonal contraction.

This clonotype was obtained from a person aged 25-85 years with non-small cell lung cancer. Sequenced material: tumor tissue, taken at baseline. The V gene is TRBV11-3, the J gene TRBJ2-7, with 10 bases fitting TRBD1. This CDR3 is CASSSEGQGNYEQYF. CDR3 nucleotide sequence: TGTGCCAGCAGCTCCGAGGGACAGGGGAACTACGAGCAGTACTTC.